Listed below are T cell receptor beta chains from one sample, sequenced in a study of T cell responses to AZD1222 COVID-19 vaccine. Data came from immunoSEQ multiplex PCR; TCRdb stores just in-frame clones and leaves some out. The sample carries approximately 100,000 clones, around nine tenths recorded once. The sample here was peripheral blood, taken 28 days after the second AZD1222 dose. Receptor source: an adult who received the AZD1222 COVID-19 vaccine. Each CDR3 is given with its conserved first and last residue. Each record gives: V gene, clone size, J gene, D gene, CDR3 DNA, CDR3 protein. D genes are given only for firm matches. The size of a clone is reported for some rows only, either as once, few or many, or as a class for expanded clones.

TRBV6-5,once,TRBJ2-2,TRBD2,TGTGCCAGCAGGTACCTAGCGGGAAGGACCGGGGAGCTGTTTTTT,CASRYLAGRTGELFF
TRBV4-2,NA,TRBJ2-5,NA,TGTGCCAGCAGCCAAGAGAGGGGGGTGGAGACCCAGTACTTC,CASSQERGVETQYF
TRBV5-1,NA,TRBJ1-3,TRBD1,TGCGCCAGCAGCCGCACGGGACAGGAGAACTCTGGAAACACCATATATTTT,CASSRTGQENSGNTIYF
TRBV2,NA,TRBJ1-3,TRBD1,TGTGCCAGCAGTGAATCCGTGGGACAGGGAGGAAACACCATATATTTT,CASSESVGQGGNTIYF
TRBV28,NA,TRBJ1-6,NA,TGTGCCAGCAGTTTGGGGGGACCCCTCCACTTT,CASSLGGPLHF
TRBV27,NA,TRBJ1-2,NA,TGTGCCAGCAGTTTAATGGGATGGGGAAACCTCTATGGCTACACCTTC,CASSLMGWGNLYGYTF
TRBV29-1,NA,TRBJ1-1,NA,TGCAGCGTTGATCGGGGAGAGAACACTGAAGCTTTCTTT,CSVDRGENTEAFF
TRBV7-2,NA,TRBJ1-2,TRBD1,TGTGCCAGCAGCGACTCCGGGACAGGGTACTATGGCTACACCTTC,CASSDSGTGYYGYTF
TRBV9,NA,TRBJ1-1,NA,TGTGCCAGCAGCGTAGAGGGGGAACTAAGGAACACTGAAGCTTTCTTT,CASSVEGELRNTEAFF
TRBV7-2,NA,TRBJ2-1,NA,TGTGCCAGCAGCTTAGAGGGCGGAAGGAATGAGCAGTTCTTC,CASSLEGGRNEQFF
TRBV6-4,NA,TRBJ1-4,NA,TGTGCCAGCAGTGAAGAGAGCGGCAGTAATGAAAAACTGTTTTTT,CASSEESGSNEKLFF
TRBV19,NA,TRBJ2-2,TRBD2,TGTGCCAGTAGTTTTAGCGGGATTTCAACCGGGGAGCTGTTTTTT,CASSFSGISTGELFF
TRBV12-3/TRBV12-4,NA,TRBJ2-4,NA,TGTGCCAGCACCGCGGACAGTCGAGGCATTCAGTACTTC,CASTADSRGIQYF
TRBV6-5,NA,TRBJ2-4,NA,TGTGCCAGCAGTTACTCAAGGGCAGGGTCCAAAAACATTCAGTACTTC,CASSYSRAGSKNIQYF
TRBV11-2,NA,TRBJ2-1,NA,TGTGCCAGCAGCTTAGCGGGAGCGGCCAATGAGCAGTTCTTC,CASSLAGAANEQFF
TRBV5-1,once,TRBJ2-1,NA,TGCGCCAGCAGCCGGGGACGGGCAGACTCGGGAAGAGGGTACAATGAGCAGTTCTTC,CASSRGRADSGRGYNEQFF
TRBV27,once,TRBJ1-5,TRBD1,TGTGCCAGCAGTGCTCTGACAGGGTCTCAGCCCCAGCATTTT,CASSALTGSQPQHF
TRBV18,NA,TRBJ2-7,TRBD2,TGTGCCAGCTCACGAATCGCCGGGGGGACTGAAGAGCAGTACTTC,CASSRIAGGTEEQYF
TRBV5-1,NA,TRBJ2-1,TRBD2,TGCGCCAGCAGCCGCTCTAGCGGGAGGTACAATGAGCAGTTCTTC,CASSRSSGRYNEQFF
TRBV20-1,once,TRBJ1-5,NA,TGCAGTGCTAGAGAGGATCAGCCCCAGCATTTT,CSAREDQPQHF
TRBV28,NA,TRBJ1-1,TRBD1,TGTGCCAGCAGTTCAACAGGGGTTGGAAACACTGAAGCTTTCTTT,CASSSTGVGNTEAFF
TRBV18,NA,TRBJ1-1,NA,TGTGCCAGCTCACCTCTCCTTGGGGACGAGGCTTTCTTT,CASSPLLGDEAFF
TRBV7-3,few,TRBJ2-1,TRBD2,TGTGCCAGCAGCTTGAGCGGCGGGAGGGAGCTTTACAATGAGCAGTTCTTC,CASSLSGGRELYNEQFF
TRBV19,NA,TRBJ2-7,TRBD2,TGTGCCAGTAGTAGTAGCGGGATGGTCTACGAGCAGTACTTC,CASSSSGMVYEQYF
TRBV6-2/TRBV6-3,NA,TRBJ1-5,TRBD1,TGTGCCAGCAGTTACTCGAAATTCTACAGGGGAGCCCAGCCCCAGCATTTT,CASSYSKFYRGAQPQHF
TRBV27,NA,TRBJ2-2,NA,TGTGCCAGCAGTTTTAACAGGGCCAACGCGAACACCGGGGAGCTGTTTTTT,CASSFNRANANTGELFF
TRBV19,NA,TRBJ2-7,NA,TGTGCCAGTAGTATAGATCCGCAGGACTACGAGCAGTACTTC,CASSIDPQDYEQYF
TRBV5-8,NA,TRBJ1-2,NA,TGTGCCAGCAGCTTGGAAAGATGGTGGCACTCCCCAGATTATGGCTACACCTTC,CASSLERWWHSPDYGYTF
TRBV6-1,NA,TRBJ1-6,NA,TGTGCCAGCAGTGAATATAATTCACCCCTCCACTTT,CASSEYNSPLHF
TRBV29-1,few,TRBJ1-3,TRBD1,TGCAGCGTCCAGACAGGGCAGAGCTCTGGAAACACCATATATTTT,CSVQTGQSSGNTIYF
TRBV28,NA,TRBJ2-7,TRBD2,TGTGCCAGCAGTTTAAGAGCGGGAGGCGAGCAGTACTTC,CASSLRAGGEQYF
TRBV3-1/TRBV3-2,NA,TRBJ2-3,NA,TGTGCCAGCAGCCAAGAGCCCCTTGGCACAGATACGCAGTATTTT,CASSQEPLGTDTQYF
TRBV4-3,NA,TRBJ2-7,TRBD2,TGCGCCAGCAGCCATAAGACTAGCGCAACCTACGAGCAGTACTTC,CASSHKTSATYEQYF
TRBV7-9,few,TRBJ1-2,TRBD1,TGTGCCAGCAGCTTATTAGGGGGACAGGGGATTTATGGCTACACCTTC,CASSLLGGQGIYGYTF
TRBV9,NA,TRBJ1-2,TRBD1,TGTGCCAGCAGACCAGAGGGACAGGCGTATGGCTACACCTTC,CASRPEGQAYGYTF
TRBV10-3,NA,TRBJ1-2,NA,TGTGCCATCAAAAGTACGGACGCTAACTATGGCTACACCTTC,CAIKSTDANYGYTF
TRBV5-1,NA,TRBJ1-5,TRBD1,TGCGCCAGCAGCCCCCAGGGGGCCAGCAATCAGCCCCAGCATTTT,CASSPQGASNQPQHF
TRBV2,NA,TRBJ2-1,NA,TGTGCCAGTGACAGGTCTGAAGAGCAGTTCTTC,CASDRSEEQFF
TRBV7-2,NA,TRBJ2-3,TRBD2,TGTGCCAGCAGCGCTAGCGGGAGGGTCACAGATACGCAGTATTTT,CASSASGRVTDTQYF
TRBV12-3/TRBV12-4,NA,TRBJ1-1,TRBD1,TGTGCCAGCAGTGGGACAGCGAACACTGAAGCTTTCTTT,CASSGTANTEAFF
TRBV10-3,NA,TRBJ2-5,TRBD2,TGTGCCATCAGTGAGTCAGCGGGGGTACAAGAGACCCAGTACTTC,CAISESAGVQETQYF
TRBV27,NA,TRBJ1-4,NA,TGTGCCAGCAGTTCATATGATGGTTTTGAAAAACTGTTTTTT,CASSSYDGFEKLFF
TRBV27,NA,TRBJ2-1,TRBD2,TGTGCCAGCAGTTCCCAGCCGGGAGGGCCAGGGAATGAGCAGTTCTTC,CASSSQPGGPGNEQFF
TRBV29-1,NA,TRBJ2-4,NA,TGCAGCGAAATCGGGCGTCACATTCAGTACTTC,CSEIGRHIQYF
TRBV18,NA,TRBJ2-7,TRBD2,TGTGCCAGCTCATCGGAGCGGGAGGTATTCCACGAGCAGTACTTC,CASSSEREVFHEQYF
TRBV11-2,NA,TRBJ2-7,NA,TGTGCCAGCAGCCGTGGGACTGCCTCCTACGAGCAGTACTTC,CASSRGTASYEQYF
TRBV6-5,NA,TRBJ1-2,TRBD1,TGTGCCAGCAGCGACAGGGGGGTCTATGGCTACACCTTC,CASSDRGVYGYTF
TRBV24-1,NA,TRBJ1-2,NA,TGTGCCACCAGTGACCTGGACACTAACTATGGCTACACCTTC,CATSDLDTNYGYTF
TRBV30,NA,TRBJ2-7,NA,TGTGCCTGGAGAAATACGGGCGGTGTGGTCGAGTACTTC,CAWRNTGGVVEYF
TRBV19,NA,TRBJ1-3,NA,TGTGCCAGTAATAACCGGGAGAGCTCTGGAAACACCATATATTTT,CASNNRESSGNTIYF
TRBV28,NA,TRBJ2-5,NA,TGTGCCAGCAGTTATTGGGAGTCCAAGCAGACCCAGTACTTC,CASSYWESKQTQYF